This TCR beta chain is from a study of PD-L1 blockade in urothelial cancer. J lost 5 bases, V lost 8 bases, and 14 bases had no gene match. Germline lookup yields CDR1 SNHLY and CDR2 FYNNEI. The length of the CDR3 is 18 residues. Time point here: peripheral blood 6 weeks after treatment start. Only in-frame clones appear in the TCRdb table, and some are missing; sequencing was by immunoSEQ multiplex PCR. This sample yields tens of thousands of clones, of which 70% to 90% are seen a single time; 2.6% belongs to the top ten. The sample holds a few counts of this clone. The chain uses TRBV2 and TRBJ2-3, with TRBD2 matching 15 bases. The input for sequencing was PBMCs, taken around atezolizumab (anti-PD-L1) treatment. This receptor was taken from a man aged 70 or older with urothelial cancer. The CDR3 nucleotides are TGTGCCAGCTTTGAGGGACTAGCGGGAGGTCGAGGGGGAGATACGCAGTATTTT. Protein product: CASFEGLAGGRGGDTQYF.